This passage covers 31 T cell receptor beta chains from one sample sequenced in a study of shared clonotypes between healthy human individuals (dated by TCRdb to between 2020 and 2021). CD8 naive samples were obtained by positive selection for CCR7 among CD45RO-negative cells, yielding a CD45RA+CCR7+ population from which TemRA cells were excluded. The library was built by means of the immunoSEQ multiplex PCR assay. In TCRdb, the immuneACCESS table is reduced to in-frame sequences with V and J assigned. These tables do not hold every clone; where another copy was compared, an unresolved V gene accounts for under half, and the others remain unexplained. The sample records about 2 million clones, roughly 94% of which are singletons. Of the sample, approximately 1.2% is held by the ten largest clones. The sample comprised naive CD8+ T cells sorted from blood. The meaning of the sample's cell subset or site label: CD45RA+CCR7+. The origin of the receptors is a man younger than 30 in good health.

CDR3 protein: CASTGEGAGNQPQHF. As DNA, the CDR3 is TGTGCCAGTACCGGTGAGGGGGCAGGCAATCAGCCCCAGCATTTT. The chain carries TRBV19 and TRBJ1-5, with 7 bases fitting TRBD1. V was pared by 7 bases and J by 2 bases, with 8 bases of the junction left unmatched. CDR1 and CDR2 from the germline V gene are LNHDA and SQIVND (reference sequence). This CDR3 comprises 15 residues.

The rearrangement links TRBV28 to TRBJ1-5, with D unclear. V gave up 8 bases and J gave up 6 bases, with 8 bases separating them. This CDR3 contains 11 residues. The V gene's germline CDR1 is MDHEN and CDR2 SYDVKM. In DNA, the CDR3 is TGTGCCAGCTCTGAGGTTCAGCCCCAGCATTTT. This encodes CASSEVQPQHF.

The rearrangement joins TRBV25-1 to TRBJ1-2; D not certain. The CDR3 totals 13 residues. Germline CDR1 MGHDK, CDR2 SYGVNS. V lost 5 bases and J 2 bases, leaving 9 bases between the germline ends. DNA for the CDR3: TGTGCCAGCAGTACCATTGAGAACTATGGCTACACCTTC. It yields the protein CASSTIENYGYTF.

The gene calls are TRBV5-4 and TRBJ2-7, with D uncertain. CDR1 and CDR2 from the germline V gene are SGHNT and YYREEE (reference sequence). V lost 0 bases, J lost 2 bases, and 12 bases lay in between. This CDR3 has 15 amino acids. For the CDR3, the DNA is TGTGCCAGCAGCTTGGCTCAGGCGCCCCCCTACGAGCAGTACTTC. It codes for CASSLAQAPPYEQYF. Full variable domain (rest looked up from reference TRBV5-4 and TRBJ2-7): ETGVTQSPTHLIKTRGQQVTLRCSSQSGHNTVSWYQQALGQGPQFIFQYYREEENGRGNFPPRFSGLQFPNYSSELNVNALELDDSALYLCASSLAQAPPYEQYFGPGTRLTVT.

The chain joins TRBV19 to TRBJ1-6; no firm D call. The V gene's germline CDR1 is LNHDA and CDR2 SQIVND (reference sequence). Trimming took off 5 bases at V and 0 bases at J, with 11 bases between the two ends. This CDR3 has 16 amino acids. CDR3: CASSASGSSYNSPLHF. CDR3 nucleotides: TGTGCCAGTAGTGCCAGTGGGAGCTCCTATAATTCACCCCTCCACTTT.

V usage is TRBV5-4 and J usage is TRBJ2-1, with TRBD2 matching over 10 bases. The V segment lost 3 bases and the J segment 9 bases; nucleotides outside the gene matches: 9. The germline V gene has CDR1 SGHNT and CDR2 YYREEE (reference sequence). This CDR3 comprises 15 residues. CDR3 DNA sequence: TGTGCCAGCAGCTATACTAGCGGGAATTGGGGTGAGCAGTTCTTC. Its translation: CASSYTSGNWGEQFF.

The chain has TRBV2 and TRBJ2-7; 10 bases line up with TRBD1. The CDR3 contains 14 residues. Germline loops: CDR1 SNHLY, CDR2 FYNNEI. After removal of 9 bases from V and 1 base from J, the junction contained 6 bases not matched to a gene. The CDR3 DNA reads as TGTGCCAGTTCCGGGACAGGGGTGTCCTACGAGCAGTACTTC. It encodes CASSGTGVSYEQYF. Filled out from reference TRBV2 and TRBJ2-7, the complete variable domain reads EPEVTQTPSHQVTQMGQEVILRCVPISNHLYFYWYRQILGQKVEFLVSFYNNEISEKSEIFDDQFSVERPDGSNFTLKIRSTKLEDSAMYFCASSGTGVSYEQYFGPGTRLTVT.

The chain carries TRBV6-1 and TRBJ1-2; D gene unclear. Germline V lookup: CDR1 MNHNS, CDR2 SASEGT. V shed 7 bases and J shed 2 bases, with 14 bases lying between them. The CDR3 loop spans 14 amino acids. CDR3 nucleotides: TGTGCCAGCACCGAAAAGGGTACAAACTATGGCTACACCTTC. Translation: CASTEKGTNYGYTF.

The gene calls are TRBV7-2 and TRBJ2-5; D is uncertain. Trimming took off 3 bases at V and 4 bases at J, with 15 bases between the two ends. CDR1 SGHTA and CDR2 FQGNSA come from the germline V gene. This CDR3 contains 15 residues. The CDR3 bases are TGTGCCAGCAGCTTGTATCGGAGTAGTGGAGAGACCCAGTACTTC. This codes for CASSLYRSSGETQYF.

This chain connects TRBV27 to TRBJ1-6, with 8 positions matching TRBD1. CDR3 length equals 15 residues. CDR1 is MNHEY and CDR2 is SMNVEV in the germline V gene (reference sequence). V shed 5 bases and J 9 bases; nucleotides not matched to a gene: 9. The CDR3 loop is CASSPTQGVASPLHF. CDR3 in DNA: TGTGCCAGCAGTCCAACACAGGGGGTGGCTTCACCCCTCCACTTT.

Note on this clone: Being one base from a much bigger clone, this may be a read error. The rearrangement uses TRBV28 and TRBJ1-2, with 7 bases aligning to TRBD1. The CDR3 is 13 amino acids. Looked up from germline, CDR1 is MDHEN and CDR2 is SYDVKM. The trim removed 8 bases at V and 0 bases at J, leaving 3 bases unmatched. The CDR3 spells CASGDRPNYGYTF. CDR3 DNA: TGTGCCAGCGGGGACAGACCTAACTATGGCTACACCTTC.

The chain is built from TRBV11-3 and TRBJ2-3, with D possibly TRBD2 on 7 matching bases. V was clipped by 3 bases and J by 0 bases, with 10 bases between them. The germline gives CDR1 SGHNT, CDR2 YENEEA. There are 15 residues in the CDR3. The CDR3 here is CASSFRGASTDTQYF. CDR3 in DNA: TGTGCCAGCAGCTTTCGGGGGGCAAGCACAGATACGCAGTATTTT.

V and J are TRBV9 and TRBJ1-2, with D maybe TRBD1 (6 bases). Germline values: CDR1 SGDLS, CDR2 YYNGEE. This CDR3 has 15 amino acids. Trimming cost V 0 bases and J 4 bases, with 13 bases left between them. DNA for the CDR3: TGTGCCAGCAGCGTAGCGGCGACAGGTGTCTATGGCTACACCTTC. It codes for CASSVAATGVYGYTF. Full variable domain (rest looked up from reference TRBV9 and TRBJ1-2): DSGVTQTPKHLITATGQRVTLRCSPRSGDLSVYWYQQSLDQGLQFLIQYYNGEERAKGNILERFSAQQFPDLHSELNLSSLELGDSALYFCASSVAATGVYGYTFGSGTRLTVV.

With respect to this clone: This same CDR3 is encoded by further DNA sequences in the sample. The rearrangement links TRBV29-1 to TRBJ2-1; the D gene is possibly TRBD2 (5 bases). Trimming shortened V by 2 bases and J by 8 bases, and 10 bases separated the two germline ends. CDR1 and CDR2 (germline): SQVTM, ANQGSEA. The CDR3 extends over 12 amino acids. DNA of the CDR3: TGCAGCGTTGAATTAGGAGGAGATGAGCAGTTCTTC. Translating it yields CSVELGGDEQFF.

This chain uses TRBV7-9 with TRBJ2-7; the D call may be TRBD1 or TRBD2 (5 bases each). From germline, CDR1 is SEHNR and CDR2 FQNEAQ (reference sequence). With 1 base removed from V and 3 bases from J, the gap between germline ends came to 16 bases. The CDR3 sequence is 16 residues long. The DNA for the CDR3 is TGTGCCAGCAGCTTAGGTTCCGGGACCCCCCGCTACGAGCAGTACTTC. As protein: CASSLGSGTPRYEQYF.

The chain has TRBV11-2 and TRBJ2-4; D is unclear. Per the germline V gene, CDR1 is SGHAT and CDR2 is FQNNGV. V gave up 4 bases and J gave up 7 bases, with 8 bases separating them. The CDR3 has 12 amino acids. The CDR3 DNA reads TGTGCCAGCAGCTCCCCCAGGAACATTCAGTACTTC. It encodes CASSSPRNIQYF.

This CDR3 is CASGSPGQGTYEQYF. The DNA for the CDR3 is TGTGCTAGTGGTTCACCGGGACAGGGCACCTACGAGCAGTACTTC. The chain is built from TRBV12-5 and TRBJ2-7; 9 bases are a match to TRBD1. J lost 2 bases, V lost 4 bases, and 6 bases had no gene match. Germline-derived CDR1 and CDR2 are LGHNT and FRNRAP. CDR3 length equals 15 residues.

On this clone itself: A much more abundant neighbour one base away suggests this may be a read error. In the same sample, other DNA sequences code for this CDR3. The V gene is TRBV11-2, the J gene TRBJ2-7; no clear D. The V and J ends lost 0 bases and 0 bases respectively, with 3 bases between them. The CDR3 covers 13 residues. Germline loops: CDR1 SGHAT, CDR2 FQNNGV. The CDR3 bases are TGTGCCAGCAGCTTAGACGCCTCCTACGAGCAGTACTTC. Translation: CASSLDASYEQYF.

The J gene is TRBJ2-7, the V gene TRBV7-9; TRBD1 matches 9 bases. V lost 5 bases and J lost 6; bases outside the gene matches: 2. This CDR3 has 12 residues. CDR1 is SEHNR, CDR2 FQNEAQ, per germline (reference sequence). CDR3 loop: CASSGDRAEQYF. CDR3 sequence (DNA): TGTGCCAGCAGCGGGGACAGGGCCGAGCAGTACTTC. The full variable domain, its missing parts supplied by reference TRBV7-9 and TRBJ2-7, is DTGVSQNPRHKITKRGQNVTFRCDPISEHNRLYWYRQTLGQGPEFLTYFQNEAQLEKSRLLSDRFSAERPKGSFSTLEIQRTEQGDSAMYLCASSGDRAEQYFGPGTRLTVT.

About this clone: Other DNA sequences in this sample translate to the same CDR3. The chain couples TRBV7-6 to TRBJ2-7, with 10 bases identical to TRBD1. In germline, CDR1 is SGHVS, CDR2 FNYEAQ. The CDR3 is made up of 13 amino acids. The junction had 1 base not matched to a gene; V was cut back by 1 base and J by 7 bases. The CDR3 coding sequence is TGTGCCAGCAGCTTAGGGACAGGGGGAGAGCAGTACTTC. It codes for CASSLGTGGEQYF.

This sequence joins TRBV19 and TRBJ1-1, with 7 bases matching TRBD1. Losses at the gene ends were 4 bases for V and 9 bases for J; bases not matched to a gene: 8. CDR1 is LNHDA and CDR2 is SQIVND in the germline V gene (reference sequence). The CDR3 extends over 13 amino acids. CDR3 loop: CASSSGTEYQAFF. CDR3 nucleotide sequence: TGTGCCAGTAGTAGCGGGACAGAATACCAAGCTTTCTTT.

The CDR3, as DNA: TGCGCCAGCAGCTTGGATTCCGCCCGGTACTCTGGGGCCAACGTCCTGACTTTC. This encodes CASSLDSARYSGANVLTF. The rearrangement links TRBV5-1 to TRBJ2-6, with D uncertain. CDR1 and CDR2 from the germline V gene are SGHRS and YFSETQ. V dropped 0 bases and J dropped 0 bases, with 13 bases sitting between them. The CDR3 has 18 amino acids.

The chain is built from TRBV10-3 and TRBJ2-7, with D maybe TRBD2 (6 bases). Trimming cost V 6 bases and J 3 bases, with 12 bases left between them. Germline loops: CDR1 ENHRY, CDR2 SYGVKD. The CDR3 extends over 13 amino acids. CDR3 sequence (DNA): TGTGCCATCAGGGGGGGAGAGAACTACGAGCAGTACTTC. Amino acids: CAIRGGENYEQYF.

The V call is TRBV2, the J call TRBJ2-3, with D perhaps given as TRBD1 or TRBD2 (5 bases each). CDR1 is SNHLY and CDR2 is FYNNEI in the germline V gene. Trimming removed 6 bases at V and 1 base at J, with 20 bases between. This CDR3 is 17 amino acids long. The CDR3 sequence: CASSVFFDRDGTDTQYF. The CDR3 region has the DNA TGTGCCAGCAGCGTTTTCTTCGATAGGGACGGCACAGATACGCAGTATTTT.

The rearrangement joins TRBV13 to TRBJ2-5; D ambiguous. Per the germline V gene, CDR1 is PRHDT and CDR2 is FYEKMQ (reference sequence). CDR3 length: 13 amino acids. The ends were cut back, 5 bases at V and 3 bases at J, with 10 bases in the middle. CDR3 DNA: TGTGCCAGCAGCATCCGGACGGAAGAGACCCAGTACTTC. Translating gives CASSIRTEETQYF.

This clone was counted a single time. This sequence joins TRBV6-5 and TRBJ2-1; tentatively, D is TRBD1 or TRBD2 (5 bases each). Germline assignment: CDR1 MNHEY and CDR2 SVGAGI. This CDR3 has 15 residues. Trimming stripped 1 base from V and 2 bases from J, with 9 bases between. CDR3 amino acids: CASSYLGTTYNEQFF. The CDR3 nucleotides read TGTGCCAGCAGTTACTTGGGGACCACCTACAATGAGCAGTTCTTC.

The V and J genes are TRBV6-6 and TRBJ1-1; D possibly corresponds to TRBD1 (6 bases). This CDR3 has 14 amino acids. Germline CDR1 is MNHNY and CDR2 is SVGAGI (reference sequence). V lost 2 bases, J lost 6 bases, and 13 bases lay in between. The CDR3 protein is CASSYNPGVSEAFF. The CDR3 nucleotides read TGTGCCAGCAGTTACAATCCAGGGGTGTCTGAAGCTTTCTTT.

The chain carries TRBV6-5 and TRBJ1-5, with D maybe TRBD1 (6 bases). Germline V gene data show CDR1 as MNHEY and CDR2 as SVGAGI. The CDR3 covers 15 residues. V was cut by 6 bases and J by 0 bases, with 12 bases left in between. For the CDR3, the DNA is TGTGCCAGCAGGGGGACATTATTTAGCAATCAGCCCCAGCATTTT. It is translated as CASRGTLFSNQPQHF.

A note on this clone: The sample has other DNA sequences that encode this CDR3 too. The CDR3 DNA is TGTGCCAGCAGCCCGGTAGGCAATGAGCAGTTCTTC. It encodes CASSPVGNEQFF. The chain couples TRBV7-9 to TRBJ2-1, with no clear D. Trimming stripped 5 bases from V and 6 bases from J, with 8 bases between. CDR1 is SEHNR and CDR2 is FQNEAQ in the germline V gene (reference sequence). There are 12 residues in the CDR3. Filled out from reference TRBV7-9 and TRBJ2-1, the complete variable domain reads DTGVSQNPRHKITKRGQNVTFRCDPISEHNRLYWYRQTLGQGPEFLTYFQNEAQLEKSRLLSDRFSAERPKGSFSTLEIQRTEQGDSAMYLCASSPVGNEQFFGPGTRLTVL.

The count of this clone is one. The chain links TRBV4-1 to TRBJ2-7; no reliable D call. Germline V lookup: CDR1 MGHRA, CDR2 YSYEKL. The CDR3 is 15 residues long. The germline V and J ends were trimmed by 4 bases and 2 bases, with 15 bases remaining between them. CDR3 region: CASSLRGTSAYEQYF. CDR3 DNA: TGCGCCAGCAGCCTCCGAGGAACGAGCGCCTACGAGCAGTACTTC.

The chain couples TRBV9 to TRBJ2-5; 8 bases agree with TRBD1. Germline values: CDR1 SGDLS, CDR2 YYNGEE. V shed 3 bases and J 3 bases; nucleotides not matched to a gene: 10. CDR3 length: 16 amino acids. This CDR3 is CASSAPARGLEETQYF. In nucleotides, the CDR3 is TGTGCCAGCAGCGCCCCCGCCAGGGGGCTGGAAGAGACCCAGTACTTC. The whole variable domain, remainder taken from reference TRBV9 and TRBJ2-5, is DSGVTQTPKHLITATGQRVTLRCSPRSGDLSVYWYQQSLDQGLQFLIQYYNGEERAKGNILERFSAQQFPDLHSELNLSSLELGDSALYFCASSAPARGLEETQYFGPGTRLLVL.